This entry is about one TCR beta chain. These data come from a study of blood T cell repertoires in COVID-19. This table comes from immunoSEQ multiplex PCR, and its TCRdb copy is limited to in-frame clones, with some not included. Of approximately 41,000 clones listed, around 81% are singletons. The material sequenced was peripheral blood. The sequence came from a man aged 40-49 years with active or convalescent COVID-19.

The CDR3 region is CASSLEGTVISYEQYF. The CDR3 DNA sequence: TGTGCCAGCAGCTTAGAAGGGACAGTCATCTCCTACGAGCAGTACTTC. The rearrangement joins TRBV11-3 to TRBJ2-7; TRBD1 aligns across 7 bases. The germline gives CDR1 SGHNT, CDR2 YENEEA. J was trimmed by 0 bases and V by 0 bases; bases with no gene match: 5. CDR3 size: 16 residues.